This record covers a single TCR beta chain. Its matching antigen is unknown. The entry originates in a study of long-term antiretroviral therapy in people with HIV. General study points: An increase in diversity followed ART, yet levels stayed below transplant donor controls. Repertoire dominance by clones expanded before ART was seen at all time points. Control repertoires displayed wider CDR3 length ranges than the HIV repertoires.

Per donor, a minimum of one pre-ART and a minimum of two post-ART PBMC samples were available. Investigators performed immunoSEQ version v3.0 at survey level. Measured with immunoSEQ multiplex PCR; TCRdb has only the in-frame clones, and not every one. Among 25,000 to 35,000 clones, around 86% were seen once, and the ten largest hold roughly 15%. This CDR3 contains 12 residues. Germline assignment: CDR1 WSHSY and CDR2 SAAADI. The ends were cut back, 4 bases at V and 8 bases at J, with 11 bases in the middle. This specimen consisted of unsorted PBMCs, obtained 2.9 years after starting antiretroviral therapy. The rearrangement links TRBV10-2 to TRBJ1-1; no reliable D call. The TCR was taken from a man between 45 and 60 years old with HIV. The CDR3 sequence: CASSGEFTEAFF. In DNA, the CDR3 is TGCGCCAGCAGTGGAGAGTTCACGGAAGCTTTCTTT.